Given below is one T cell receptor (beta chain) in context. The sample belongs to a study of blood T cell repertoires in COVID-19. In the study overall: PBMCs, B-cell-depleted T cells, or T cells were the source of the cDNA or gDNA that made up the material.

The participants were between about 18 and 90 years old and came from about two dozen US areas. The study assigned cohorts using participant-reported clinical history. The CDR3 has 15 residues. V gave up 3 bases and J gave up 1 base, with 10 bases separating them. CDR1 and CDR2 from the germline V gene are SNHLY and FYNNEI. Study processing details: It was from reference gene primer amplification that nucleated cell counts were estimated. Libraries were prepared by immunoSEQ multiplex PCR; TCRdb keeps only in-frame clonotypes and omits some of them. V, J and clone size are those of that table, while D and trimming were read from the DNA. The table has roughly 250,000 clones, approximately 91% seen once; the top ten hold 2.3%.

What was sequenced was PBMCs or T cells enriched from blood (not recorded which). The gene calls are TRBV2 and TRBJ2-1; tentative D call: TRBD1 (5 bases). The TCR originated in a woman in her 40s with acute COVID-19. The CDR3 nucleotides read TGTGCCAGCAGTGAGCTGAAGGGGTCCTACAATGAGCAGTTCTTC. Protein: CASSELKGSYNEQFF.